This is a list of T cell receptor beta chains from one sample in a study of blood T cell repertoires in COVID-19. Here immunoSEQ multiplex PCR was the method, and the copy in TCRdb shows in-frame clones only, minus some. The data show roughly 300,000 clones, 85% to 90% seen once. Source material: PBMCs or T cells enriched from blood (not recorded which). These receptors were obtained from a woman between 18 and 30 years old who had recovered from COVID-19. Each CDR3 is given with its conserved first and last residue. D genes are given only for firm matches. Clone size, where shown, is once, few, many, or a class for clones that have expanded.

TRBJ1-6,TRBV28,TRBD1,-,TGTGCCAGCAGTCGGGACAGGGGAGGATCACCCCTCCACTTT,CASSRDRGGSPLHF
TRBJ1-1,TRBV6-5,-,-,TGTGCCAGCAGAACTGGTAGCACTGAAGCTTTCTTT,CASRTGSTEAFF
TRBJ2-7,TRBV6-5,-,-,TGTGCCAGCAGTTACTCGTTGGGTCGAGGTGAGCAGTACTTC,CASSYSLGRGEQYF
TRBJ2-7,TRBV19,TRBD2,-,TGTGCCAGTAGTATCCAGCGGGGCCCCCACGAGCAGTACTTC,CASSIQRGPHEQYF
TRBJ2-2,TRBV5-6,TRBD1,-,TGTGCCAGCAGCTTTAGGGACAGGGTTACAGGGGAGCTGTTTTTT,CASSFRDRVTGELFF
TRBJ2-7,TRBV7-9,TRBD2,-,TGTGCCAGCAGCGCTCTGACTAGCGGGAGGGCCCCCGAGCAGTACTTC,CASSALTSGRAPEQYF
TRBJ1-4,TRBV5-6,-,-,TGTGCCAGCAGCTTCCGGGAGGTCAATGAAAAACTGTTTTTT,CASSFREVNEKLFF
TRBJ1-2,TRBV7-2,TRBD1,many,TGTGCCAGCAGCTACGACAGGGTCGGAACTATGGGTGGCTACACCTTC,CASSYDRVGTMGGYTF
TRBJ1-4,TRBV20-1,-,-,TGCAGTGTACAGGCGAATGAAAAACTGTTTTTT,CSVQANEKLFF
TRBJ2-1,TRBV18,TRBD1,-,TGTGCCAGCTCACCACCGGTTTGGGACAGTGATTACAATGAGCAGTTCTTC,CASSPPVWDSDYNEQFF
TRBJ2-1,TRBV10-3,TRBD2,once,TGTGCCATAGCATCCAAAGCGGGAGATTACAATGAGCAGTTCTTC,CAIASKAGDYNEQFF
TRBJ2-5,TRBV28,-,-,TGTGCCAGCAGTTTACCTAGTCCCGAAGAGACCCAGTACTTC,CASSLPSPEETQYF
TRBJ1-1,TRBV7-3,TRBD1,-,TGTGCCAGCAGCAAACAGGGGGACACTGAAGCTTTCTTT,CASSKQGDTEAFF
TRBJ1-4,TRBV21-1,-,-,TGTGCCAGCACCGTAGGGAGGGGAGGTGAAAAACTGTTTTTT,CASTVGRGGEKLFF
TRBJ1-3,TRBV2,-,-,TGTGCCAGCGTTAGCGGAAACACCATATATTTT,CASVSGNTIYF
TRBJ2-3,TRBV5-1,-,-,TGCGCCAGCAGCTTGATCTGGGCAGGGAGCACAGATACGCAGTATTTT,CASSLIWAGSTDTQYF
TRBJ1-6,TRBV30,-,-,TGTGCCTGGGCGAGCTCCTATAATTCACCCCTCCACTTT,CAWASSYNSPLHF
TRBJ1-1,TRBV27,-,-,TGTGCCAGCAGTTTAGGGGGAGGTGAAGCTTTCTTT,CASSLGGGEAFF
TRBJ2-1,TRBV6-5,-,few,TGTGCCAGCACCCTAGGTAATGAGCAGTTCTTC,CASTLGNEQFF
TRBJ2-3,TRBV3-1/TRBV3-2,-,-,TGTGCCAGCAGCCTAATCGCTACCACAGATACGCAGTATTTT,CASSLIATTDTQYF